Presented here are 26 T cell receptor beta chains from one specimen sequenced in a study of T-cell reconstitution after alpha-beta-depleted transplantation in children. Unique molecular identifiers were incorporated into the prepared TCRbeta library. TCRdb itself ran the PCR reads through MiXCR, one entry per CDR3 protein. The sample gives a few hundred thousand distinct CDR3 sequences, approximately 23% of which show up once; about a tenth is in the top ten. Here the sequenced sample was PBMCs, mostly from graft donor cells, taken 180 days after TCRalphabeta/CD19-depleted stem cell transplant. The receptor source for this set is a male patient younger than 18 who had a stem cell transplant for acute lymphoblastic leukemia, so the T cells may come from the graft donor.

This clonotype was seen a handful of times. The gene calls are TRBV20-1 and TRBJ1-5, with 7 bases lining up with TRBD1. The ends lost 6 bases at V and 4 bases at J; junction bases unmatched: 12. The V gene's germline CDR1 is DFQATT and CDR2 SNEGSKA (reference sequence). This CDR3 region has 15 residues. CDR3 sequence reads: CSAGGREERNQPQHF. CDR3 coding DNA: TGCAGTGCAGGGGGCAGGGAGGAACGGAATCAGCCCCAGCATTTT.

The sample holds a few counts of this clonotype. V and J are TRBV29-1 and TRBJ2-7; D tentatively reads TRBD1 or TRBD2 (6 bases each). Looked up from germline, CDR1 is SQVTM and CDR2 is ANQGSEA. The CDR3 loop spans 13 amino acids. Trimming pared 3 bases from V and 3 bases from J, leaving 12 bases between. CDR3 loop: CSVEGGLLYEQYF. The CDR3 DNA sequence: TGCAGCGTTGAGGGGGGCTTACTCTACGAGCAGTACTTC.

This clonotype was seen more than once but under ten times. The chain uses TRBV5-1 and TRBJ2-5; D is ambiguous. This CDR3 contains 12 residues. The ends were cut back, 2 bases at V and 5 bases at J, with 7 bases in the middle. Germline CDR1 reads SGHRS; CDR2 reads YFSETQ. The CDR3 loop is CASSFKSETQYF. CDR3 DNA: TGCGCCAGCAGCTTTAAGTCCGAGACCCAGTACTTC.

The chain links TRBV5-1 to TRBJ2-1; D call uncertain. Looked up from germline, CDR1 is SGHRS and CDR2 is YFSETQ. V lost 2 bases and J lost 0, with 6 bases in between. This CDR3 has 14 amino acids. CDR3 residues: CASSFSLSYNEQFF. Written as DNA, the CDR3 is TGCGCCAGCAGCTTCTCGCTCTCCTACAATGAGCAGTTCTTC.

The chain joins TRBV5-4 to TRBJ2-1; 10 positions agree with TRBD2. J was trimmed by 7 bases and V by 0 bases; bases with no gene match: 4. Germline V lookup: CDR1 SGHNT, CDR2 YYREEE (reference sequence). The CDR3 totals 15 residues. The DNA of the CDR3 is TGTGCCAGCAGCTTGGAGGCTAGCGGGAGTAATGAGCAGTTCTTC. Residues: CASSLEASGSNEQFF.

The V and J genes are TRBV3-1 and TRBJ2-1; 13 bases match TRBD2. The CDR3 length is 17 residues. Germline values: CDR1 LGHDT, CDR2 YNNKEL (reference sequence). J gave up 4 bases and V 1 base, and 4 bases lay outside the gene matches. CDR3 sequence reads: CASSQARGLAGYNEQFF. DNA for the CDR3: TGTGCCAGCAGCCAAGCGCGGGGACTAGCGGGGTACAATGAGCAGTTCTTC.

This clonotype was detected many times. As DNA, the CDR3 is TGTGCCAGCAGCTTGGGGGGGAATGAGCAGTTCTTC. Translation gives CASSLGGNEQFF. The V and J genes are TRBV5-6 and TRBJ2-1; D may be TRBD1 or TRBD2 (5 bases each). V was pared by 0 bases and J by 7 bases, with 5 bases between. CDR1 and CDR2 from the germline V gene are SGHDT and YYEEEE. There are 12 residues in the CDR3.

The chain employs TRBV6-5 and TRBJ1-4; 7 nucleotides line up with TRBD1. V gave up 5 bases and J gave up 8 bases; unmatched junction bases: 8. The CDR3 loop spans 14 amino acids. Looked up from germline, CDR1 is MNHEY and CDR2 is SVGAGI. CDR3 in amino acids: CASSLPGTVEKLFF. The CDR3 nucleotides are TGTGCCAGCAGTCTACCAGGGACAGTAGAAAAACTGTTTTTT.

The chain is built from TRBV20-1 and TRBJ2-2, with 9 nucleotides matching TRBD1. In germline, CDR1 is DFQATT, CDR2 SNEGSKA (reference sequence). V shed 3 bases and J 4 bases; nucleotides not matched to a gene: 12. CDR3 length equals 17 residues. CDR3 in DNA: TGCAGTGCTAGGTACCACCCGGGACAGGGAGGCACCGGGGAGCTGTTTTTT. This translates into CSARYHPGQGGTGELFF.

CDR3 sequence (DNA): TGCAGTGCTACTACTAGCGGGTACTCCTACGAGCAGTACTTC. It translates to CSATTSGYSYEQYF. J is TRBJ2-7 and V is TRBV20-1; 9 bases fit TRBD2. The ends lost 4 bases at V and 0 bases at J; junction bases unmatched: 4. The CDR3 is 14 residues long. Germline V gene sequence: CDR1 DFQATT, CDR2 SNEGSKA (reference sequence).

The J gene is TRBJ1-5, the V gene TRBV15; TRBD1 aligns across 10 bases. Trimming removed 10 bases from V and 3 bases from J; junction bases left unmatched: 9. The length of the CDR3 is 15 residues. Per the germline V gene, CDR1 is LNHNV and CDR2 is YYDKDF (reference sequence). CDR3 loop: CAISGTGDLNQPQHF. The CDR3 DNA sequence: TGTGCCATCTCCGGGACAGGGGACCTCAATCAGCCCCAGCATTTT.

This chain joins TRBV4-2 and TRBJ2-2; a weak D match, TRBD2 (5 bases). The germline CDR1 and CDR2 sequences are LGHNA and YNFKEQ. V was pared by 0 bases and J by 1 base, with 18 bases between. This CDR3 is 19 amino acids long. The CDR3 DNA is TGTGCCAGCAGCCAAGAGAGGCCTGATTACCGGGGGAACACCGGGGAGCTGTTTTTT. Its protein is CASSQERPDYRGNTGELFF.

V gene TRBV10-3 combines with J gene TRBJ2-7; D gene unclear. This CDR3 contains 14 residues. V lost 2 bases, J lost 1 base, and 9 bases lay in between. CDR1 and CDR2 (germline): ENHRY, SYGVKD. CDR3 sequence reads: CAISEVERSYEQYF. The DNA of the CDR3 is TGTGCCATCAGTGAGGTGGAGAGGTCCTACGAGCAGTACTTC.

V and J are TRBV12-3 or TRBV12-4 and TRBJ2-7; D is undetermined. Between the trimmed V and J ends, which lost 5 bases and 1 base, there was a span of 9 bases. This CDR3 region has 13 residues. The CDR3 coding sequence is TGTGCCAGCAGTCGGGTTCTATCCTACGAGCAGTACTTC. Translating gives CASSRVLSYEQYF.

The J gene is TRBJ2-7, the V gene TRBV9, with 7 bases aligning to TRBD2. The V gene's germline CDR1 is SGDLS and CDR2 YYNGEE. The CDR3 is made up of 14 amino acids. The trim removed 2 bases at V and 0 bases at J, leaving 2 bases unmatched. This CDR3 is CASSVTSASYEQYF. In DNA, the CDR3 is TGTGCCAGCAGCGTCACTAGCGCCTCCTACGAGCAGTACTTC.

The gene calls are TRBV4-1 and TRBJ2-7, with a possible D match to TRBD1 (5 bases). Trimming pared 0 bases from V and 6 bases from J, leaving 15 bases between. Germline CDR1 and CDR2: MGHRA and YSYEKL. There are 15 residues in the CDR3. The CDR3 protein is CASSQEGVSPGEQYF. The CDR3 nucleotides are TGCGCCAGCAGCCAAGAAGGGGTCTCCCCTGGCGAGCAGTACTTC.

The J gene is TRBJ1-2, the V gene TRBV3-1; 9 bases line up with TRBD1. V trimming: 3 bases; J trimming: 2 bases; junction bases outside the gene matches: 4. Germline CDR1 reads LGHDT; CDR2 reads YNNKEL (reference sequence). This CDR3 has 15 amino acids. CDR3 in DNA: TGTGCCAGCAGCCATTGGACAGGGGCCAACTATGGCTACACCTTC. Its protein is CASSHWTGANYGYTF.

In DNA, the CDR3 is TGTGCCAGCAGCTTAGACTTTTACAATGAGCAGTTCTTC. Translation: CASSLDFYNEQFF. The gene calls are TRBV11-3 and TRBJ2-1; D remains ambiguous. Germline CDR1 reads SGHNT; CDR2 reads YENEEA. The CDR3 contains 13 residues. Trimming took off 0 bases at V and 4 bases at J, with 4 bases between the two ends. Combining the CDR3 with reference TRBV11-3 and TRBJ2-1 gives the whole variable domain EAGVVQSPRYKIIEKKQPVAFWCNPISGHNTLYWYLQNLGQGPELLIRYENEEAVDDSQLPKDRFSAERLKGVDSTLKIQPAELGDSAVYLCASSLDFYNEQFFGPGTRLTVL.

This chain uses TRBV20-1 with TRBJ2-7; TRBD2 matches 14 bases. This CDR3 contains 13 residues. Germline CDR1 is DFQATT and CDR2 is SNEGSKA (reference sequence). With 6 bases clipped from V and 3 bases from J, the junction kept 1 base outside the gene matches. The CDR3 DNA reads TGCAGTGCGGGACTAGCGGGAGACTACGAGCAGTACTTC. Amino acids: CSAGLAGDYEQYF.

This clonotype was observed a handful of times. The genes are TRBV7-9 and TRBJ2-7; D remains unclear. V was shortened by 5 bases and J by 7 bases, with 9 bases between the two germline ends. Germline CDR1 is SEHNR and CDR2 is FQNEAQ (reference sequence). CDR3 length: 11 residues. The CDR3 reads CASSPPPEQYF. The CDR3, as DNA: TGTGCCAGCAGCCCGCCTCCTGAGCAGTACTTC. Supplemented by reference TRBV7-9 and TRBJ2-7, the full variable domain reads DTGVSQNPRHKITKRGQNVTFRCDPISEHNRLYWYRQTLGQGPEFLTYFQNEAQLEKSRLLSDRFSAERPKGSFSTLEIQRTEQGDSAMYLCASSPPPEQYFGPGTRLTVT.

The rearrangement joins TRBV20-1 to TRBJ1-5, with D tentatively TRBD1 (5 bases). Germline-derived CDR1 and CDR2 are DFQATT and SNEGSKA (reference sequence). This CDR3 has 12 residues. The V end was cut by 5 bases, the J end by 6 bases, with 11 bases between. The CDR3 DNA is TGCAGTGCTTGGTACGGGGGTCAGCCCCAGCATTTT. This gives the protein CSAWYGGQPQHF.

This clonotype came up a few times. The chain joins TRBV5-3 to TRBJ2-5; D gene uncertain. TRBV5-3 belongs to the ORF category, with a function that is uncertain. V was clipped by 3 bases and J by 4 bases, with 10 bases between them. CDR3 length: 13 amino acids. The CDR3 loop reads CARSYKERETQYF. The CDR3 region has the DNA TGTGCCAGAAGCTATAAGGAACGAGAGACCCAGTACTTC.

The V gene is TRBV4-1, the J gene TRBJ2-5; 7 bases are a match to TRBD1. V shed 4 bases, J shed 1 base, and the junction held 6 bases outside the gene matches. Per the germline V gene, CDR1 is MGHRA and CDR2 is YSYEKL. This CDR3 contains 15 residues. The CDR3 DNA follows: TGCGCCAGCAGCCCTCCGGGACAGACCCAAGAGACCCAGTACTTC. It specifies CASSPPGQTQETQYF.

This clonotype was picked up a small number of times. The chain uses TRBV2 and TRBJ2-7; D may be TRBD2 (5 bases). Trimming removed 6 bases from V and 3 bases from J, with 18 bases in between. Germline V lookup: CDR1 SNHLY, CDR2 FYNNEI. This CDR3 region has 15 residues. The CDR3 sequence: CASSWEILDYYEQYF. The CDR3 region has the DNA TGTGCCAGCAGCTGGGAGATACTAGATTACTACGAGCAGTACTTC.

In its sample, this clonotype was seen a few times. The CDR3 protein is CASSISRGEQFF. CDR3 DNA: TGTGCCAGCAGTATTAGCAGGGGTGAGCAGTTCTTC. This chain uses TRBV12-3 or TRBV12-4 with TRBJ2-1, with D perhaps TRBD1 (6 bases). The CDR3 runs 12 residues. V dropped 5 bases and J dropped 9 bases, with 11 bases sitting between them.

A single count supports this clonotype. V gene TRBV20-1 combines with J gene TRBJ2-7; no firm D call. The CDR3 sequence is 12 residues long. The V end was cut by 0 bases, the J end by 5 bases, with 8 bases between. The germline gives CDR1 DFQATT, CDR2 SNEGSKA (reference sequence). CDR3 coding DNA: TGCAGTGCTAGAGAACCGACTGACGAGCAGTACTTC. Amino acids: CSAREPTDEQYF.